The clone carrying this T cell receptor beta chain was counted once. Its antigen is not identified. This sample is drawn from a study of post-analysis software for immune sequencing data. Looking at the study overall: The study covered relapsing-remitting, secondary progressive and progressive-relapsing courses of multiple sclerosis. Study results and limitations: The study found significantly lower normalized Chao1 diversity in multiple sclerosis patients than in controls. Pronounced co-clustering by F measure was evident among identically batched samples.

The TCR beta cDNA libraries contained unique molecular identifiers. Yield was 500,000 or so cDNA molecules from around 1 to 9.1 million T cells. One entry per CDR3 protein results from TCRdb running MiXCR on the PCR reads. There are 740,000 or so distinct CDR3 sequences in the sample; under 70% occur only once, and around 4.5% lies in the top ten. Sequenced sample: blood. The sequence was collected from a girl between 5 and 17 years old with multiple sclerosis.

The CDR3, as DNA: TGCAGTGCTAGTGGCGTAGCAGGGAGCTCCTACAATGAGCAGTTCTTC. Its translation is CSASGVAGSSYNEQFF. The chain couples TRBV20-1 to TRBJ2-1, with D perhaps being TRBD1 or TRBD2 (5 bases each). The V gene lost 3 bases and the J gene lost 0 bases, with 15 bases spanning the gap. There are 16 residues in the CDR3. Germline assignment: CDR1 DFQATT and CDR2 SNEGSKA (reference sequence).